These 30 T cell receptor beta chains originate from one sample sequenced in a study of OX40 agonist ivuxolimab in advanced cancers. The library was produced with the immunoSEQ multiplex PCR assay. Held by TCRdb, this immuneACCESS table contains in-frame sequences only and omits some clones. Under half of the omission traces to an unresolved V gene where checked; the cause of the rest is unknown. Present in this sample are about 110,000 clones, more than 70% of which were seen just once. The ten largest clones take up less than 0.35% of the sample. The starting material was CD4+ or CD8+ T cells sorted from blood, obtained in a trial of the OX40 agonist ivuxolimab. The receptors originated from an adult with an advanced solid tumor such as melanoma, head and neck, liver or kidney cancer.

The V and J genes are TRBV25-1 and TRBJ1-4, with 8 nucleotides matching TRBD1. The germline V gene encodes CDR1 MGHDK and CDR2 SYGVNS. CDR3 length: 15 amino acids. With 3 bases clipped from V and 8 bases from J, the junction kept 8 bases outside the gene matches. CDR3 protein: CASSDRYRGREKLFF. The CDR3 DNA is TGTGCCAGCAGTGATAGGTACAGGGGGAGGGAAAAACTGTTTTTT.

The J gene is TRBJ1-5, the V gene TRBV4-1; D is undetermined. This CDR3 contains 14 residues. The germline V and J ends were trimmed by 4 bases and 2 bases, with 9 bases remaining between them. Germline-derived CDR1 and CDR2 are MGHRA and YSYEKL. The DNA for the CDR3 is TGCGCCAGCAGCCGAGCGGGCCGCAATCAGCCCCAGCATTTT. Encoded protein: CASSRAGRNQPQHF.

The V call is TRBV18, the J call TRBJ2-7; possibly TRBD1 or TRBD2 for D (5 bases each). The CDR3 runs to 13 residues. The germline V and J ends were trimmed by 1 base and 7 bases, with 11 bases remaining between them. The V gene's germline CDR1 is KGHSH and CDR2 LQKENI. The CDR3 coding sequence is TGTGCCAGCTCACCACAGGGGAGTCGGGAGCAGTACTTC. Translating gives CASSPQGSREQYF.

This rearrangement joins TRBV19 to TRBJ2-1; D possibly corresponds to TRBD2 (5 bases). Germline-derived CDR1 and CDR2 are LNHDA and SQIVND (reference sequence). The ends were cut back, 0 bases at V and 0 bases at J, with 18 bases in the middle. The CDR3 is made up of 19 amino acids. Written as DNA, the CDR3 is TGTGCCAGTAGTATAGATCGGGCGGGCCCCAAGAGCTCCTACAATGAGCAGTTCTTC. This translates into CASSIDRAGPKSSYNEQFF.

V is TRBV6-1 and J is TRBJ2-7; D might be TRBD1 or TRBD2, each matching 5 bases. Trimming took off 5 bases at V and 2 bases at J, with 13 bases between the two ends. The CDR3 length is 14 residues. CDR1 MNHNS and CDR2 SASEGT come from the germline V gene. The DNA of the CDR3 is TGTGCCAGCAGTACCCGGGACCGTGCCTACGAGCAGTACTTC. Its protein is CASSTRDRAYEQYF.

The table lists this clone with a count of one. The chain is built from TRBV6-6 and TRBJ2-1, with 7 bases aligning to TRBD2. CDR1 is MNHNY and CDR2 is SVGAGI in the germline V gene (reference sequence). The CDR3 has 11 residues. The V gene end was trimmed by 11 bases and the J gene end by 5 bases; junction bases not matched to a gene: 3. DNA of the CDR3: TGTGCCTCCGGGGGGAACAATGAGCAGTTCTTC. Its translation: CASGGNNEQFF.

Comments on this clone: One end of the junction fails to match germline, which may point to a read error. The chain is built from TRBV7-7 and TRBJ2-7, with a weak D call TRBD2 (5 bases). Germline CDR1 reads SSHAT; CDR2 reads FNYEAQ (reference sequence). This CDR3 is 13 amino acids long. This CDR3 reads CASSLARGYEQYF. The CDR3 nucleotides are TGTGCTAGCAGCTTAGCGCGAGGCTACGAGCAGTACTTC.

The chain joins TRBV30 to TRBJ2-7, with D tentatively TRBD1 (5 bases). CDR1 and CDR2 (germline): GTSNPN, SVGIG (reference sequence). This CDR3 region has 17 residues. The V gene lost 3 bases and the J gene lost 3 bases, with 24 bases spanning the gap. The CDR3, as DNA: TGTGCCTGGAGCCACTCCAGGGCCCAAAGAAGCGTCTACGAGCAGTACTTC. This sequence encodes CAWSHSRAQRSVYEQYF.

The chain is built from TRBV7-2 and TRBJ2-1; 12 positions agree with TRBD1. The trim removed 3 bases at V and 8 bases at J, leaving 11 bases unmatched. The CDR3 has 17 amino acids. CDR1 is SGHTA and CDR2 is FQGNSA in the germline V gene. The DNA of the CDR3 is TGTGCCAGCAGCTTTTCCTACGCCGGGACAGGGGGCCATGAGCAGTTCTTC. Translated: CASSFSYAGTGGHEQFF.

V is TRBV5-4 and J is TRBJ2-2; D remains ambiguous. Per germline, CDR1 SGHNT and CDR2 YYREEE (reference sequence). The CDR3 runs to 14 residues. V was trimmed by 4 bases and J by 3 bases, leaving 10 bases between them. In DNA form, the CDR3 reads TGTGCCAGCAGCCCCCGGGCTTACACCGGGGAGCTGTTTTTT. It codes for CASSPRAYTGELFF.

This rearrangement joins TRBV9 to TRBJ2-7; maybe TRBD2 (5 bases). The CDR3 contains 15 residues. Trimming removed 4 bases from V and 1 base from J, with 15 bases in between. Germline V lookup: CDR1 SGDLS, CDR2 YYNGEE. The CDR3: CASSKDSDPSYEQYF. The CDR3 coding sequence is TGTGCCAGCAGCAAGGACTCAGATCCTTCCTACGAGCAGTACTTC.

The chain recombines TRBV5-8 with TRBJ1-5; 7 bases match TRBD1. CDR1 and CDR2 (germline): SGHTS, YDEGEE. The CDR3 sequence is 16 residues long. V lost 2 bases and J lost 0; bases outside the gene matches: 5. The CDR3 spells CASSFGQVYSNQPQHF. The CDR3 DNA follows: TGTGCCAGCAGCTTCGGACAGGTTTATAGCAATCAGCCCCAGCATTTT.

The J gene is TRBJ2-1, the V gene TRBV4-2; 7 bases match TRBD1. Germline CDR1 is LGHNA and CDR2 is YNFKEQ. After removal of 0 bases from V and 12 bases from J, the junction contained 5 bases not matched to a gene. The CDR3 sequence is 13 residues long. CDR3 in amino acids: CASSQDTGVGQFF. The DNA for the CDR3 is TGTGCCAGCAGCCAAGACACAGGGGTTGGGCAGTTCTTC.

This chain uses TRBV2 with TRBJ1-1; weak D call: TRBD1 (5 bases). CDR1 is SNHLY, CDR2 FYNNEI, per germline. CDR3 length: 14 residues. V lost 4 bases, J lost 7 bases, and 16 bases lay in between. The chain's CDR3 is CASSAGRKWGEAFF. The CDR3 region has the DNA TGTGCCAGCAGTGCGGGGCGGAAGTGGGGTGAAGCTTTCTTT.

This chain connects TRBV30 to TRBJ1-3; D remains ambiguous. CDR3 length: 15 residues. V gave up 2 bases and J gave up 3 bases, with 14 bases separating them. Per germline, CDR1 GTSNPN and CDR2 SVGIG (reference sequence). CDR3 loop: CAWSWSIAGGNTIYF. The CDR3 coding sequence is TGTGCCTGGAGTTGGTCCATAGCGGGTGGAAACACCATATATTTT.

The DNA of the CDR3 is TGTGCCAGTAGTATAGATTGGGAGACTGGCTCTGGGGCCAACGTCCTGACTTTC. Its translation: CASSIDWETGSGANVLTF. V gene TRBV19 combines with J gene TRBJ2-6; possibly TRBD2 for D (5 bases). Germline V gives CDR1 LNHDA, CDR2 SQIVND (reference sequence). The CDR3 is 18 residues long. The germline V and J ends were trimmed by 0 bases and 0 bases, with 12 bases remaining between them.

V gene TRBV25-1 combines with J gene TRBJ1-1; D gene unclear. The CDR3 is made up of 11 amino acids. Germline values: CDR1 MGHDK, CDR2 SYGVNS. Trimming took 7 bases from V and 2 from J, leaving 5 bases between them. The CDR3 sequence is CASNHNTEAFF. In nucleotides, the CDR3 is TGTGCCAGCAATCACAACACTGAAGCTTTCTTT.

The chain carries TRBV18 and TRBJ1-4; D not resolved. This CDR3 region has 15 residues. Between the trimmed V and J ends, which lost 3 bases and 0 bases, there was a span of 8 bases. Germline loops: CDR1 KGHSH, CDR2 LQKENI. The chain's CDR3 is CASSPLTATNEKLFF. The DNA for the CDR3 is TGTGCCAGCTCACCTCTGACCGCAACTAATGAAAAACTGTTTTTT.

V is TRBV19 and J is TRBJ2-5; no clear D. The J call is uncertain, as TRBJ2-7 better fits the DNA end. The CDR3 contains 14 residues. Germline assignment: CDR1 LNHDA and CDR2 SQIVND (reference sequence). The CDR3 nucleotides read TGTGCCAGTAGTATCACCGGGCAAGCCTACGAGCAGTACTTC. Translated, it gives CASSITGQAYEQYF.

The rearrangement joins TRBV28 to TRBJ1-2; 8 positions agree with TRBD1. V lost 2 bases, J lost 8 bases, and 10 bases stayed unmatched. Germline CDR1 is MDHEN and CDR2 is SYDVKM. The CDR3 sequence is 15 residues long. Written as DNA, the CDR3 is TGTGCCAGCAGTTTACCTGACAGGGGATCTCAGGGCTACACCTTC. It translates to CASSLPDRGSQGYTF.

The rearrangement links TRBV7-2 to TRBJ1-2, with 11 bases that match TRBD1. Germline trimming cut 3 bases from V and 6 bases from J; bases unmatched to any gene: 0. Germline CDR1 SGHTA, CDR2 FQGNSA. CDR3 size: 13 residues. This CDR3 reads CASSLGQGDGYTF. As DNA, the CDR3 is TGTGCCAGCAGCTTGGGACAGGGGGATGGCTACACCTTC.

The chain combines TRBV11-1 with TRBJ1-1; D uncertain. The CDR3 contains 12 residues. V dropped 6 bases and J dropped 1 base, with 6 bases sitting between them. CDR1 is SGHAT and CDR2 is FQDESV in the germline V gene (reference sequence). The CDR3 coding sequence is TGTGCCAGCAGTGGTAGGAACACTGAAGCTTTCTTT. Translating it yields CASSGRNTEAFF.

The chain uses TRBV19 and TRBJ1-5; a weak D match, TRBD1 (6 bases). The CDR3 spans 15 residues. V lost 6 bases and J 0 bases, leaving 12 bases between the germline ends. Germline values: CDR1 LNHDA, CDR2 SQIVND (reference sequence). This CDR3 is CASRETGNSNQPQHF. CDR3 sequence (DNA): TGTGCCAGTAGGGAGACAGGAAATAGCAATCAGCCCCAGCATTTT. Full variable domain (rest looked up from reference TRBV19 and TRBJ1-5): DGGITQSPKYLFRKEGQNVTLSCEQNLNHDAMYWYRQDPGQGLRLIYYSQIVNDFQKGDIAEGYSVSREKKESFPLTVTSAQKNPTAFYLCASRETGNSNQPQHFGDGTRLSIL.

This clone was detected once. The chain recombines TRBV30 with TRBJ2-4, with a possible D match to TRBD2 (7 bases). The ends were cut back, 5 bases at V and 8 bases at J, with 19 bases in the middle. CDR1 and CDR2 (germline): GTSNPN, SVGIG (reference sequence). The CDR3 runs 14 residues. The CDR3 is CAWGEGLPGDIQYF. The CDR3, as DNA: TGTGCCTGGGGGGAGGGACTCCCAGGGGACATTCAGTACTTC. The full variable domain, completed using reference TRBV30 and TRBJ2-4, is SQTIHQWPATLVQPVGSPLSLECTVEGTSNPNLYWYRQAAGRGLQLLFYSVGIGQISSEVPQNLSASRPQDRQFILSSKKLLLSDSGFYLCAWGEGLPGDIQYFGAGTRLSVL.

The rearrangement uses TRBV5-4 and TRBJ1-4, with D perhaps matching TRBD1 (5 bases). V was trimmed by 4 bases and J by 0 bases, leaving 7 bases between them. Germline loops: CDR1 SGHNT, CDR2 YYREEE (reference sequence). This CDR3 has 14 amino acids. The CDR3 bases are TGTGCCAGCAGCAAGGGACCAACTAATGAAAAACTGTTTTTT. It yields the protein CASSKGPTNEKLFF. The full variable domain, in which reference TRBV5-4 and TRBJ1-4 provide the parts outside the CDR3, is ETGVTQSPTHLIKTRGQQVTLRCSSQSGHNTVSWYQQALGQGPQFIFQYYREEENGRGNFPPRFSGLQFPNYSSELNVNALELDDSALYLCASSKGPTNEKLFFGSGTQLSVL.

This chain links TRBV7-2 with TRBJ2-5, with TRBD2 matching 7 bases. Germline loops: CDR1 SGHTA, CDR2 FQGNSA. There are 17 residues in the CDR3. The V and J ends lost 0 bases and 3 bases, in that order; junction bases with no gene match: 10. CDR3 coding DNA: TGTGCCAGCAGCTTAGCCGGGAGGATATCAGCAGAAGAGACCCAGTACTTC. It encodes CASSLAGRISAEETQYF. Full variable domain (remainder filled in from reference TRBV7-2 and TRBJ2-5): GAGVSQSPSNKVTEKGKDVELRCDPISGHTALYWYRQSLGQGLEFLIYFQGNSAPDKSGLPSDRFSAERTGGSVSTLTIQRTQQEDSAVYLCASSLAGRISAEETQYFGPGTRLLVL.

This clone was counted once. The rearrangement uses TRBV10-2 and TRBJ1-3; D is perhaps TRBD1 (5 bases). Germline V gives CDR1 WSHSY, CDR2 SAAADI. Deletions cut 6 bases from V and 4 bases from J, with 13 bases between. The CDR3 extends over 14 amino acids. The DNA for the CDR3 is TGCGCCAGCAGGACGCAGGGCGAGGGAAACACCATATATTTT. It translates to CASRTQGEGNTIYF.

The chain employs TRBV18 and TRBJ1-2, with TRBD1 as a possible D gene (6 bases). Trimming pared 2 bases from V and 3 bases from J, leaving 13 bases between. The CDR3 covers 15 residues. Germline values: CDR1 KGHSH, CDR2 LQKENI. The CDR3, as DNA: TGTGCCAGCTCACCAGCAAGCGGGGGCGACTATGGCTACACCTTC. Its protein is CASSPASGGDYGYTF.

The chain has TRBV2 and TRBJ2-1, with TRBD2 matching 7 bases. The germline V gene has CDR1 SNHLY and CDR2 FYNNEI. The J segment lost 0 bases and the V segment lost 6 bases, leaving 2 bases of the junction unmatched. This CDR3 has 14 amino acids. This CDR3 is CASRRTSSYNEQFF. The CDR3 DNA follows: TGTGCCAGCAGGAGGACTAGCTCCTACAATGAGCAGTTCTTC.

The V and J genes are TRBV19 and TRBJ2-1, with TRBD2 as a possible D gene (5 bases). The CDR3 has 15 amino acids. With 4 bases removed from V and 6 bases from J, the gap between germline ends came to 16 bases. The germline gives CDR1 LNHDA, CDR2 SQIVND (reference sequence). CDR3 amino acids: CASSTYTDSGNEQFF. In DNA form, the CDR3 reads TGTGCCAGTAGTACATACACGGACTCCGGCAATGAGCAGTTCTTC.